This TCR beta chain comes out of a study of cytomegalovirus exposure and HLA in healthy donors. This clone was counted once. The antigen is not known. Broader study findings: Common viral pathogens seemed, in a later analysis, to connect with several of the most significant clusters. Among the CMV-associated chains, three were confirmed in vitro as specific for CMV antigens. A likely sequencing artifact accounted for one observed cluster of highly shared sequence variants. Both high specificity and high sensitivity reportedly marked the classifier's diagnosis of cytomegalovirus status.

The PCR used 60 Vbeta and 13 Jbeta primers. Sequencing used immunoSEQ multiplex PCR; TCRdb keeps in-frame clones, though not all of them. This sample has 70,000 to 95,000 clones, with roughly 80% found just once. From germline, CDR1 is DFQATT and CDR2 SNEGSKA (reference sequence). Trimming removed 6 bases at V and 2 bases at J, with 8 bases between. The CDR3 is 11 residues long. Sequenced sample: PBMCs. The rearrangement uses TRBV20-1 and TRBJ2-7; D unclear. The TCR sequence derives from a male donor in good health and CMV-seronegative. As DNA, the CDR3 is TGCAGTGCCAAACAGACCTACGAGCAGTACTTC. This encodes CSAKQTYEQYF.